Listed here are 28 T cell receptor beta chains from one sample, sequenced in a study of blood T cell repertoires in COVID-19. The data were produced by immunoSEQ multiplex PCR, yet TCRdb's version contains in-frame clones alone and is incomplete. Of 200,000 to 250,000 clones listed, approximately 80% are singletons. Specimen: peripheral blood. These receptors came from a woman of 80 years or more with COVID-19, enrolled during active disease.

The V call is TRBV12-3 or TRBV12-4, the J call TRBJ1-1; no clear D. V lost 6 bases, J lost 1 base, and 3 bases lay in between. The CDR3 covers 11 residues. The CDR3 DNA reads TGTGCCAGCAGCCAGAACACTGAAGCTTTCTTT. Its protein is CASSQNTEAFF.

V usage is TRBV6-1 and J usage is TRBJ1-5; 12 nucleotides match TRBD1. CDR3 length: 18 amino acids. CDR1 and CDR2 (germline): MNHNS, SASEGT. Trimming cost V 0 bases and J 5 bases; bases outside gene matches: 8. The CDR3 bases are TGTGCCAGCAGTGAAGCTCTGGGACAGGGGGCCCTAGATCAGCCCCAGCATTTT. Protein sequence: CASSEALGQGALDQPQHF.

This rearrangement joins TRBV24-1 to TRBJ2-2, with 10 positions matching TRBD1. The CDR3 sequence is 16 residues long. The ends lost 4 bases at V and 7 bases at J; junction bases unmatched: 8. CDR1 and CDR2 from the germline V gene are KGHDR and SFDVKD. Written as DNA, the CDR3 is TGTGCCACCAGTGACTTGACAGGGGGCCAGCTCGGGGAGCTGTTTTTT. It codes for CATSDLTGGQLGELFF.

The chain recombines TRBV15 with TRBJ2-1; tentative D call: TRBD2 (6 bases). This CDR3 contains 13 residues. Germline loops: CDR1 LNHNV, CDR2 YYDKDF (reference sequence). The V end lost 4 bases, the J end lost 6 bases, and 10 bases lay between the germline ends. CDR3 sequence reads: CATSIGTGNEQFF. The CDR3 DNA is TGTGCCACCAGCATCGGGACTGGCAATGAGCAGTTCTTC.

V gene TRBV11-3 combines with J gene TRBJ2-2; no clear D. Trimming shortened V by 5 bases and J by 8 bases, and 18 bases separated the two germline ends. Germline CDR1 SGHNT, CDR2 YENEEA. The CDR3 covers 15 residues. In DNA form, the CDR3 reads TGTGCCAGCAGCGCGTCCGGGTCCACCTCAGGGGAGCTGTTTTTT. It translates to CASSASGSTSGELFF.

About this clone itself: The identical CDR3 is also encoded by other nucleotide sequences in the sample. The rearrangement links TRBV5-1 to TRBJ1-4; 7 nucleotides line up with TRBD1. Losses at the gene ends were 4 bases for V and 5 bases for J; bases not matched to a gene: 5. The CDR3 is made up of 14 amino acids. CDR1 and CDR2 from the germline V gene are SGHRS and YFSETQ. CDR3 nucleotides: TGCGCCAGCAGCCCCGGACAGGTGAATGAAAAACTGTTTTTT. Encoded protein: CASSPGQVNEKLFF.

This chain connects TRBV3-1 (or the pseudogene TRBV3-2) to TRBJ1-5; D unclear. The CDR3 runs 15 residues. Germline values: CDR1 LGHDT, CDR2 YNNKEL (reference sequence). V was cut by 1 base and J by 2 bases, with 9 bases left in between. The CDR3 sequence: CASSQGAIGNQPQHF. The CDR3 DNA sequence: TGTGCCAGCAGCCAAGGGGCGATCGGCAATCAGCCCCAGCATTTT.

This clone was detected only once. The CDR3 spells CASSPLDTYTEAFF. The CDR3 nucleotides read TGTGCCAGCTCACCACTCGACACATACACTGAAGCTTTCTTT. This sequence joins TRBV18 and TRBJ1-1; D is ambiguous. In germline, CDR1 is KGHSH, CDR2 LQKENI. The V end lost 1 base, the J end lost 3 bases, and 9 bases lay between the germline ends. This CDR3 spans 14 amino acids.

As to this clone: One end of the junction varies from germline; a read error may be responsible. This chain joins TRBV5-8 and TRBJ1-2; 8 positions match TRBD1. The CDR3 covers 11 residues. Germline CDR1 and CDR2: SGHTS and YDEGEE. The CDR3 loop is CASSLGQGSYF. The CDR3 DNA reads TGTGCCAGCAGCCTTGGACAGGGCTCTTACTTC.

The rearrangement links TRBV29-1 to TRBJ1-5; 9 nucleotides match TRBD1. The V and J ends lost 5 bases and 7 bases, in that order; junction bases with no gene match: 12. The CDR3 is made up of 15 amino acids. Looked up from germline, CDR1 is SQVTM and CDR2 is ANQGSEA. CDR3 sequence (DNA): TGCAGCGTTAGAGAACAGGGGGCGAGGGGACAGCCCCAGCATTTT. Protein: CSVREQGARGQPQHF.

This CDR3 is CASSLTRGSMGEKLFF. The CDR3 nucleotides read TGTGCCAGCAGCCTCACGCGGGGGTCCATGGGTGAAAAACTGTTTTTT. This chain links TRBV2 with TRBJ1-4, with TRBD1 as a possible D gene (5 bases). The V and J ends lost 6 bases and 7 bases respectively, with 21 bases between them. Germline V gene sequence: CDR1 SNHLY, CDR2 FYNNEI. The CDR3 extends over 16 amino acids.

This chain links TRBV5-1 with TRBJ1-6, with a possible D match to TRBD1 (6 bases). Germline V gene lookup returns CDR1 SGHRS and CDR2 YFSETQ. Trimming left V 0 bases short and J 5 bases short, with 12 bases between. The length of the CDR3 is 16 residues. CDR3 nucleotides: TGCGCCAGCAGCTTGGGAACAGGGATAGATAATTCACCCCTCCACTTT. Its translation: CASSLGTGIDNSPLHF.

The V gene is TRBV20-1, the J gene TRBJ1-1; possibly TRBD1 for D (5 bases). The CDR3 is made up of 15 amino acids. Germline V gene sequence: CDR1 DFQATT, CDR2 SNEGSKA (reference sequence). The V end was cut by 3 bases, the J end by 6 bases, with 20 bases between. Here the CDR3 DNA reads TGCAGTGCTAGTCCGGCCTCAGGGTCCCACCCTGAAGCTTTCTTT. Translated: CSASPASGSHPEAFF.

The chain is built from TRBV5-5 and TRBJ2-1; 7 bases agree with TRBD2. J was trimmed by 1 base and V by 4 bases; bases with no gene match: 11. This CDR3 is 17 amino acids long. Germline CDR1 SGHKS, CDR2 YYEKEE (reference sequence). The CDR3 here is CASSRLAVRGSYNEQFF. DNA for the CDR3: TGTGCCAGCAGCCGCCTAGCGGTGAGAGGGTCCTACAATGAGCAGTTCTTC.

The rearrangement links TRBV10-3 to TRBJ2-3; TRBD2 matches at 10 bases. V gave up 8 bases and J gave up 14 bases; unmatched junction bases: 16. The length of the CDR3 is 14 residues. Germline V gene lookup returns CDR1 ENHRY and CDR2 SYGVKD. CDR3 loop: CAIAGTKGLAAVYF. The CDR3 nucleotides are TGTGCCATCGCGGGGACGAAAGGACTAGCGGCCGTGTATTTT.

This chain connects TRBV16 to TRBJ1-1, with D uncertain. Germline V gives CDR1 KGHSY, CDR2 FQNENV. Trimming shortened V by 4 bases and J by 1 base, and 7 bases separated the two germline ends. The CDR3 extends over 13 amino acids. The CDR3 DNA sequence: TGTGCCAGCAGCCTTACAGAGAACACTGAAGCTTTCTTT. Translation gives CASSLTENTEAFF.

The V call is TRBV5-1, the J call TRBJ2-1, with D perhaps TRBD2 (6 bases). V lost 3 bases, J lost 10 bases, and 26 bases lay in between. The CDR3 totals 17 residues. Germline CDR1 is SGHRS and CDR2 is YFSETQ. The CDR3, as DNA: TGCGCCAGCAGCTCCGGTAGCGCGAGCGGGCCCATCAGGGAGCAGTTCTTC. This gives the protein CASSSGSASGPIREQFF.

This sequence joins TRBV2 and TRBJ1-4; no clear D gene. There are 14 residues in the CDR3. V gave up 4 bases and J gave up 7 bases, with 13 bases separating them. The germline V gene encodes CDR1 SNHLY and CDR2 FYNNEI. For the CDR3, the DNA is TGTGCCAGCAGTGTAAACAGAGAAAGTGAAAAACTGTTTTTT. Its protein product is CASSVNRESEKLFF. The full variable domain, its missing parts supplied by reference TRBV2 and TRBJ1-4, is EPEVTQTPSHQVTQMGQEVILRCVPISNHLYFYWYRQILGQKVEFLVSFYNNEISEKSEIFDDQFSVERPDGSNFTLKIRSTKLEDSAMYFCASSVNRESEKLFFGSGTQLSVL.

This chain connects TRBV9 to TRBJ1-2; maybe TRBD1 (6 bases). The CDR3 loop spans 16 amino acids. Germline V CDR1 and CDR2: SGDLS, YYNGEE. The V end lost 4 bases, the J end lost 4 bases, and 20 bases lay between the germline ends. CDR3: CASSQTDSPKTYGYTF. The CDR3 nucleotides read TGTGCCAGCAGCCAAACGGACAGCCCTAAGACCTATGGCTACACCTTC.

This clone was observed a handful of times. The chain couples TRBV6-5 to TRBJ1-5, with D possibly being TRBD1 (6 bases). Germline V gene data show CDR1 as MNHEY and CDR2 as SVGAGI. V gave up 5 bases and J gave up 2 bases, with 13 bases separating them. The CDR3 extends over 15 amino acids. CDR3 residues: CASSRTGLGNQPQHF. The CDR3 DNA follows: TGTGCCAGCAGTAGAACAGGGTTGGGCAATCAGCCCCAGCATTTT.

The rearrangement uses TRBV27 and TRBJ2-1; TRBD2 aligns across 7 bases. The junction had 4 bases not matched to a gene; V was cut back by 2 bases and J by 6 bases. The CDR3 covers 14 residues. Germline V gives CDR1 MNHEY, CDR2 SMNVEV (reference sequence). In nucleotides, the CDR3 is TGTGCCAGCAGTTTAGCGGGAGCATCCAATGAGCAGTTCTTC. This translates into CASSLAGASNEQFF.

This chain connects TRBV5-1 to TRBJ2-6; perhaps TRBD2 as D (7 bases). This CDR3 contains 17 residues. V was pared by 5 bases and J by 0 bases, with 15 bases between. The germline V gene encodes CDR1 SGHRS and CDR2 YFSETQ. CDR3 residues: CASRRGADFSGANVLTF. CDR3 in DNA: TGCGCCAGCAGACGGGGGGCCGATTTCTCTGGGGCCAACGTCCTGACTTTC.

This clone came up once. The genes are TRBV4-1 and TRBJ2-2; possible D gene TRBD2, 6 bases. Germline CDR1 and CDR2: MGHRA and YSYEKL. Trimming removed 1 base at V and 3 bases at J, with 9 bases between. There are 15 residues in the CDR3. The CDR3, as DNA: TGCGCCAGCAGCCAAGGCGGGACGTACACCGGGGAGCTGTTTTTT. This sequence encodes CASSQGGTYTGELFF.

The genes are TRBV7-8 and TRBJ1-4; 7 positions match TRBD1. CDR3 length equals 13 residues. Germline assignment: CDR1 SGHVS and CDR2 FQNEAQ. With V trimmed by 5 bases and J by 8 bases, 5 bases remained unmatched. The CDR3 DNA reads as TGTGCCAGCAGCATGGACAGGCCAGAAAAACTGTTTTTT. This codes for CASSMDRPEKLFF.

CDR3 nucleotide sequence: TGTGCCAGCAGATTTACAGGGGGCGGCGAAGCTTTCTTT. This codes for CASRFTGGGEAFF. This chain connects TRBV7-2 to TRBJ1-1; 9 bases line up with TRBD1. CDR3 length equals 13 residues. Germline CDR1 reads SGHTA; CDR2 reads FQGNSA. The V gene end was trimmed by 6 bases and the J gene end by 8 bases; junction bases not matched to a gene: 7. Full variable domain (remainder filled in from reference TRBV7-2 and TRBJ1-1): GAGVSQSPSNKVTEKGKDVELRCDPISGHTALYWYRQSLGQGLEFLIYFQGNSAPDKSGLPSDRFSAERTGGSVSTLTIQRTQQEDSAVYLCASRFTGGGEAFFGQGTRLTVV.

The rearrangement uses TRBV19 and TRBJ1-5, with D possibly matching TRBD1 (5 bases). V was pared by 3 bases and J by 6 bases, with 6 bases between. Germline V gene sequence: CDR1 LNHDA, CDR2 SQIVND (reference sequence). The CDR3 is 12 amino acids. Written as DNA, the CDR3 is TGTGCCAGTAGTATGGGGGGTCAGCCCCAGCATTTT. Protein product: CASSMGGQPQHF.

The rearrangement joins TRBV19 to TRBJ2-7; maybe TRBD1 (6 bases). Germline loops: CDR1 LNHDA, CDR2 SQIVND (reference sequence). V gave up 5 bases and J gave up 2 bases, with 13 bases separating them. This CDR3 contains 14 residues. DNA for the CDR3: TGTGCCAGTAGTCAGGGGTTTCGGGCCTACGAGCAGTACTTC. Translated: CASSQGFRAYEQYF.

In DNA form, the CDR3 reads TGTGCCAGCAGCTTAACGACAAGTAATGAAAAACTGTTTTTT. Residues: CASSLTTSNEKLFF. This chain links TRBV7-8 with TRBJ1-4; D gene uncertain. The CDR3 totals 14 residues. Germline V lookup: CDR1 SGHVS, CDR2 FQNEAQ. Trimming pared 2 bases from V and 4 bases from J, leaving 8 bases between.